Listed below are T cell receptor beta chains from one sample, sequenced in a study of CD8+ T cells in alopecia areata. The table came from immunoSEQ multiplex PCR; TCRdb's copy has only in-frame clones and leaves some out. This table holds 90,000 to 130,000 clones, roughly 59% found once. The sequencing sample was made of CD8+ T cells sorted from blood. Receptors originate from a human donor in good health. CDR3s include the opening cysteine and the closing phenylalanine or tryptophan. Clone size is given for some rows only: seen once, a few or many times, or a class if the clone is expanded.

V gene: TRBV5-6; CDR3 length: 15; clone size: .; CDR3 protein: CASSPAPADQETQYF
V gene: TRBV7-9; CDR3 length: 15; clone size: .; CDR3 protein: CASSLVRYGANVLTF
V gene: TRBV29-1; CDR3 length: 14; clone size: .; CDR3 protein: CSVAGTGLQDIQYF
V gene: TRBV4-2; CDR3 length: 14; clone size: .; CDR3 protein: CASSRAGTATEAFF
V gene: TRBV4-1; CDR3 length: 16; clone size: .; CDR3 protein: CASSQSVGQGATEAFF
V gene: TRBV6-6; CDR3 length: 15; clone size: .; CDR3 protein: CASSYSLVRGTEAFF
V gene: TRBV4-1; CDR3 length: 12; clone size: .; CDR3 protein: CATGRHTTEAFF
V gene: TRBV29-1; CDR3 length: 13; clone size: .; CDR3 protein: CSVEGGWVYGYTF
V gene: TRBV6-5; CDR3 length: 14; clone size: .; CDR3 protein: CASSYSLGNTEAFF
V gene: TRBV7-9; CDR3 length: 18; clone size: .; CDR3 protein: CASSSPTSGGSSYNEQFF
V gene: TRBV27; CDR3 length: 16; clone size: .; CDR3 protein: CASSLSRLHYSYEQYF
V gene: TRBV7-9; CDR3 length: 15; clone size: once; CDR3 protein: CASASVAGVSSGYTF
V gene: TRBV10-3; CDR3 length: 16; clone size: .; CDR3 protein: CAIMSSDRGRTDTQYF
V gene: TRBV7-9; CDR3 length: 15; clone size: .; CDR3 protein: CASSALGGGLDEAFF
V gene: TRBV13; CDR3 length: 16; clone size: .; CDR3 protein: CASSPAATAPIYGYTF
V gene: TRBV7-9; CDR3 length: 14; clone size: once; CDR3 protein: CASSGGTTYNEQFF
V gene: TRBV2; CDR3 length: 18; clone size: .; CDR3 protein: CASSERPPSGYSYNEQFF
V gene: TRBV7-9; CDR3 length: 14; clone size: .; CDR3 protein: CASSPTGANYGYTF
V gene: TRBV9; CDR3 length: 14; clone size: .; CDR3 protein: CASSPLPQDYGYTF
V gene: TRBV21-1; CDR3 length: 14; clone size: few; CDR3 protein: CASSLGTGRETQYF
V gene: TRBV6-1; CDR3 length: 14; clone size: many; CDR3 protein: CAGGAGTDTDTQYF
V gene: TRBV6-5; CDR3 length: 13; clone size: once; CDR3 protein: CASSFGPLYGYTF
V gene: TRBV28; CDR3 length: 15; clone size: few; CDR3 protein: CASRLFHGAAYGYTF
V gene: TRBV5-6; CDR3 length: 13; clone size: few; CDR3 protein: CASSLGSSQPQHF
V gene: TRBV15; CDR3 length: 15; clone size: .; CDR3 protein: CATSKETGVSYEQYF
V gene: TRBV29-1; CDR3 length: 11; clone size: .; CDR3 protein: CSALTGGGQYF
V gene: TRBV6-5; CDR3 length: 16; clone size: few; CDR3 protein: CASSSRQGEPNYGYTF
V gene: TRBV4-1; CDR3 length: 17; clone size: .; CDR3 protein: CASSQAYRLQGTDTQYF
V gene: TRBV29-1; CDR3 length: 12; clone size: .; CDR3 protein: CSVAGQLYGYTF
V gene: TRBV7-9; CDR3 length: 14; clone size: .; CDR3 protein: CASSLGSARETQYF
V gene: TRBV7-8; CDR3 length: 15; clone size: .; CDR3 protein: CASSWDQQLPYEQYF
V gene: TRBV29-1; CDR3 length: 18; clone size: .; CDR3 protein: CSVDFGLAGALSGETQYF
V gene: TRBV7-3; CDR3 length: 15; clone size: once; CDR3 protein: CASRSVETTYNEQFF
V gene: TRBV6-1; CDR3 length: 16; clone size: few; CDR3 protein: CASSVGAGGPTDTQYF
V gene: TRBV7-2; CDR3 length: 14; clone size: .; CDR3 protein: CASSLAGRGHEQYF
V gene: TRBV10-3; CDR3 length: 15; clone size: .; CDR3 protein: CAISESRSEAYGYTF
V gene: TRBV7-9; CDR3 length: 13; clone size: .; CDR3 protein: CASSFTGGHGYTF
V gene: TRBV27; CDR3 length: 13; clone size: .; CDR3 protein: CASSFGTGYGYTF
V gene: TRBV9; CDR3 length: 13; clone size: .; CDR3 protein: CASSEGGRGPQHF
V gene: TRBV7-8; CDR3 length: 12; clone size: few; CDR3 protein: CASSSTVIVQFF
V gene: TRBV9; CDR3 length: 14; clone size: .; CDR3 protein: CASSPPTGPYEQYF
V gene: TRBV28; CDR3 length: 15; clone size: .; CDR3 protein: CASSLYRGESTEAFF
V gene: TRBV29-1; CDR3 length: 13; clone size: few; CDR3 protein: CSVIGPNTGELFF
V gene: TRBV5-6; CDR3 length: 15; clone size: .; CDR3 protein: CASSFPGNWTHEQYF
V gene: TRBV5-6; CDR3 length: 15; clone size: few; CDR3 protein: CASSLSGGPPDTQYF
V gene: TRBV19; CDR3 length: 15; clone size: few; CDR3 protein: CASSMRDTATDTQYF
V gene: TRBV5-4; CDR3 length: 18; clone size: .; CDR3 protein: CASSLNIPGQDLPYEQYF
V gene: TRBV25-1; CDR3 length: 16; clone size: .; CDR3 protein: CASSEYDPGLNSPLHF
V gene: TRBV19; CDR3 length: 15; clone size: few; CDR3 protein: CASSILGSGAYEQYF
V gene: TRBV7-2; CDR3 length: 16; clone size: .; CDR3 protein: CASSQTRGGGKEEQYF
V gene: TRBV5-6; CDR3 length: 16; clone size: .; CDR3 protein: CASSLDDRWSSYEQYF
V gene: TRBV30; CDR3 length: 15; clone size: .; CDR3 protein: CAWSVPYGDLAGYTF
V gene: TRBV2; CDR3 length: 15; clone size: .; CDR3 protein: CASASMTGPPGEQFF
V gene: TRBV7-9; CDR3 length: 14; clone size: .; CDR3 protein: CASSPGGIGYGYTF